One and the same sample provided the 32 T cell receptor beta chains below, sequenced in a study of blood T cells in healthy people across ages. With a J-beta primer mix and a sample-barcoded 5' primer, a second PCR ran about 7 to 12 cycles. MiXCR, run by TCRdb on the 5' RACE reads, gives a single entry per CDR3 protein. The sample holds about 1.6 million distinct CDR3 sequences; 34% are singletons and the top ten take around 11%. Sequencing was carried out using blood. These receptors originate from a woman younger than 45 in good health.

This clonotype was seen only a few times. This sequence joins TRBV6-8 and TRBJ1-4, with D perhaps TRBD1 (5 bases). This CDR3 comprises 17 residues. V shed 2 bases and J shed 0 bases, with 13 bases lying between them. Germline V gives CDR1 MNHGY, CDR2 SAAAGT. CDR3 residues: CASSYRQTVATNEKLFF. DNA for the CDR3: TGTGCCAGCAGTTACCGACAGACCGTCGCAACTAATGAAAAACTGTTTTTT.

The J gene is TRBJ1-2, the V gene TRBV6-1, with D tentatively TRBD1 (6 bases). Germline CDR1 reads MNHNS; CDR2 reads SASEGT. With 3 bases removed from V and 6 bases from J, the gap between germline ends came to 23 bases. The CDR3 contains 17 residues. In DNA form, the CDR3 reads TGTGCCAGCAGTGATCACGTCGGCTTCACAGGGATTGATGGCTACACCTTC. It yields the protein CASSDHVGFTGIDGYTF.

This sequence joins TRBV2 and TRBJ2-1; 7 bases fit TRBD1. The junction had 14 bases not matched to a gene; V was cut back by 6 bases and J by 0 bases. CDR1 is SNHLY and CDR2 is FYNNEI in the germline V gene. This CDR3 region has 18 residues. CDR3 protein: CASSLSGWTGNSYNEQFF. The CDR3 nucleotides are TGTGCCAGCAGCTTATCCGGGTGGACAGGAAACTCCTACAATGAGCAGTTCTTC.

V usage is TRBV27 and J usage is TRBJ2-7; D is possibly TRBD1 (6 bases). Trimming cost V 5 bases and J 7 bases, with 18 bases left between them. Germline V gene sequence: CDR1 MNHEY, CDR2 SMNVEV (reference sequence). The CDR3 covers 14 residues. In DNA form, the CDR3 reads TGTGCCAGCAGTACGGACAGTGTCCGTAGTGAGCAGTACTTC. As protein: CASSTDSVRSEQYF.

The chain links TRBV3-1 to TRBJ2-7; 14 nucleotides agree with TRBD2. Unmatched junction bases numbered 6, after V lost 2 bases and J lost 6 bases. Germline V gene lookup returns CDR1 LGHDT and CDR2 YNNKEL (reference sequence). The CDR3 is 16 amino acids. This CDR3 reads CASSQTTSGRAGEQYF. The CDR3 region has the DNA TGTGCCAGCAGCCAAACGACTAGCGGGAGGGCGGGCGAGCAGTACTTC.

The sample holds a few counts of this clonotype. This rearrangement joins TRBV20-1 to TRBJ2-5; TRBD2 agrees at 11 bases. CDR3 length: 15 amino acids. The germline V gene encodes CDR1 DFQATT and CDR2 SNEGSKA (reference sequence). Losses at the gene ends were 6 bases for V and 3 bases for J; bases not matched to a gene: 9. The CDR3 region is CSASLGSGGEETQYF. The CDR3 coding sequence is TGCAGTGCCTCCTTGGGTAGCGGGGGGGAAGAGACCCAGTACTTC.

V gene TRBV5-1 combines with J gene TRBJ2-1; 8 nucleotides agree with TRBD2. The germline V gene has CDR1 SGHRS and CDR2 YFSETQ. The CDR3 has 18 amino acids. J gave up 8 bases and V 7 bases, and 23 bases lay outside the gene matches. This CDR3 is CASEAGGSYLGIGHEQFF. The CDR3 DNA reads as TGCGCCAGCGAGGCGGGAGGTTCTTATTTAGGTATTGGCCATGAGCAGTTCTTC.

V and J are TRBV12-3 or TRBV12-4 and TRBJ2-6; possibly TRBD1 for D (6 bases). The CDR3 spans 15 residues. Trimming stripped 7 bases from V and 4 bases from J, with 14 bases between. The CDR3 sequence is CASTLGGTGANVLTF. As DNA, the CDR3 is TGTGCCAGCACCCTTGGGGGCACCGGGGCCAACGTCCTGACTTTC.

This clonotype was counted a few times. The J gene is TRBJ2-7, the V gene TRBV4-2; TRBD2 might be the D (7 bases). CDR1 and CDR2 from the germline V gene are LGHNA and YNFKEQ. This CDR3 has 16 residues. V was cut by 0 bases and J by 2 bases, with 14 bases left in between. The CDR3 DNA follows: TGTGCCAGCAGCCAAGATCTAGGGGGGGGGCCCTACGAGCAGTACTTC. Translated: CASSQDLGGGPYEQYF.

The chain uses TRBV11-2 and TRBJ2-7; TRBD2 might be the D (6 bases). Germline CDR1 is SGHAT and CDR2 is FQNNGV. Trimming took 6 bases from V and 6 from J, leaving 18 bases between them. The CDR3 extends over 14 amino acids. The CDR3 sequence is CASRKRFRGGEQYF. DNA of the CDR3: TGTGCCAGCAGAAAGAGATTTCGGGGAGGCGAGCAGTACTTC. Based on the CDR3 plus reference TRBV11-2 and TRBJ2-7, the full variable domain is EAGVAQSPRYKIIEKRQSVAFWCNPISGHATLYWYQQILGQGPKLLIQFQNNGVVDDSQLPKDRFSAERLKGVDSTLKIQPAKLEDSAVYLCASRKRFRGGEQYFGPGTRLTVT.

The genes are TRBV20-1 and TRBJ2-4, with TRBD2 identical over 9 bases. This CDR3 contains 16 residues. V was pared by 0 bases and J by 2 bases, with 5 bases of the junction left unmatched. Germline CDR1 is DFQATT and CDR2 is SNEGSKA (reference sequence). The CDR3 here is CSARDTASGTKNIQYF. The CDR3 nucleotides read TGCAGTGCTAGAGATACGGCTAGCGGGACCAAAAACATTCAGTACTTC.

This clonotype was counted between two and nine times. The chain carries TRBV4-2 and TRBJ2-3; weak D call: TRBD2 (5 bases). Deletions cut 2 bases from V and 2 bases from J, with 17 bases between. Germline V CDR1 and CDR2: LGHNA, YNFKEQ. The CDR3 spans 17 residues. The CDR3 nucleotides read TGTGCCAGCAGCCAAACTTACCGGGGTAGCCTCACAGATACGCAGTATTTT. Its protein is CASSQTYRGSLTDTQYF.

This clonotype was seen repeatedly, ten times or more. J is TRBJ2-4 and V is TRBV29-1; TRBD2 is a possible D gene (6 bases). Trimming took 6 bases from V and 1 from J, leaving 10 bases between them. The CDR3 totals 13 residues. Germline CDR1 SQVTM, CDR2 ANQGSEA. CDR3 loop: CSVLSGAKNIQYF. The CDR3, as DNA: TGCAGCGTGTTGAGCGGGGCCAAAAACATTCAGTACTTC.

This rearrangement joins TRBV6-4 to TRBJ1-6; a weak D match, TRBD1 (6 bases). Per the germline V gene, CDR1 is MRHNA and CDR2 is SNTAGT. With 6 bases removed from V and 7 bases from J, the gap between germline ends came to 13 bases. There are 14 residues in the CDR3. The CDR3 region is CASSATGENSPLHF. DNA of the CDR3: TGTGCCAGCAGCGCGACAGGTGAAAATTCACCCCTCCACTTT.

The chain recombines TRBV3-1 with TRBJ2-5; D call uncertain. The CDR3 has 15 amino acids. Germline CDR1 is LGHDT and CDR2 is YNNKEL (reference sequence). V gave up 6 bases and J gave up 4 bases, with 18 bases separating them. CDR3 loop: CASSQDGLTGETQYF. CDR3 DNA: TGTGCCAGCAGTCAGGATGGTTTAACCGGAGAGACCCAGTACTTC.

J is TRBJ2-7 and V is TRBV4-2; perhaps TRBD2 as D (5 bases). Germline lookup yields CDR1 LGHNA and CDR2 YNFKEQ. The V gene lost 0 bases and the J gene lost 1 base, with 13 bases spanning the gap. This CDR3 has 16 amino acids. CDR3 in DNA: TGTGCCAGCAGCCAAGAAGCCGCCCGGGGTTCCTACGAGCAGTACTTC. Translation: CASSQEAARGSYEQYF.

This clonotype was picked up a small number of times. CDR3 sequence: CASRPTGTRETQYF. The CDR3 DNA reads TGCGCCAGCAGGCCCACAGGTACGAGAGAGACCCAGTACTTC. The rearrangement joins TRBV10-1 to TRBJ2-5, with a weak D call TRBD1 (5 bases). From germline, CDR1 is WNHNN and CDR2 SYGVQD (reference sequence). This CDR3 spans 14 amino acids. Trimming pared 6 bases from V and 4 bases from J, leaving 15 bases between.

This clonotype has only a few counts. The rearrangement joins TRBV4-1 to TRBJ2-7, with D possibly being TRBD1 (6 bases). There are 16 residues in the CDR3. Germline CDR1 and CDR2: MGHRA and YSYEKL. Trimming removed 1 base from V and 0 bases from J, with 13 bases in between. DNA of the CDR3: TGCGCCAGCAGCCAAGGGGGGCGACCTGGCTCCTACGAGCAGTACTTC. The encoded protein is CASSQGGRPGSYEQYF.

The V call is TRBV20-1, the J call TRBJ2-3, with 8 bases identical to TRBD2. The CDR3 is made up of 14 amino acids. Germline loops: CDR1 DFQATT, CDR2 SNEGSKA (reference sequence). V lost 3 bases and J lost 2; bases outside the gene matches: 4. CDR3 loop: CSASRAGDTDTQYF. The DNA of the CDR3 is TGCAGTGCTAGCCGAGCGGGAGACACAGATACGCAGTATTTT.

The V and J genes are TRBV3-1 and TRBJ2-1, with 7 bases that match TRBD2. V was pared by 6 bases and J by 4 bases, with 12 bases of the junction left unmatched. Per the germline V gene, CDR1 is LGHDT and CDR2 is YNNKEL (reference sequence). There are 16 residues in the CDR3. CDR3 amino acids: CASSHWREGKYNEQFF. For the CDR3, the DNA is TGTGCCAGCAGTCACTGGAGGGAGGGCAAATACAATGAGCAGTTCTTC.

This clonotype was counted a few times. The rearrangement joins TRBV7-9 to TRBJ2-7; maybe TRBD2 (6 bases). V lost 4 bases and J 1 base, leaving 14 bases between the germline ends. The CDR3 totals 15 residues. The germline V gene has CDR1 SEHNR and CDR2 FQNEAQ (reference sequence). CDR3 DNA: TGTGCCAGCAGCTGGGGGGTGGGGGAATCCTACGAGCAGTACTTC. This sequence encodes CASSWGVGESYEQYF.

The rearrangement links TRBV29-1 to TRBJ2-1, with TRBD2 identical over 13 bases. V shed 7 bases, J shed 0 bases, and the junction held 3 bases outside the gene matches. This CDR3 region has 15 residues. Germline CDR1 reads SQVTM; CDR2 reads ANQGSEA. The DNA for the CDR3 is TGCAGCGGGGGACTAGCGGGAAGCTCCTACAATGAGCAGTTCTTC. Its translation is CSGGLAGSSYNEQFF.

The chain is built from TRBV9 and TRBJ2-3; TRBD2 is a possible D gene (7 bases). There are 16 residues in the CDR3. Germline values: CDR1 SGDLS, CDR2 YYNGEE. The V gene lost 3 bases and the J gene lost 6 bases, with 20 bases spanning the gap. CDR3 coding DNA: TGTGCCAGCAGCGGCCAAAGGGGGGGGGAAGACGATACGCAGTATTTT. This codes for CASSGQRGGEDDTQYF.

This sequence joins TRBV4-2 and TRBJ1-2, with no clear D. The CDR3 is 14 amino acids. The germline gives CDR1 LGHNA, CDR2 YNFKEQ. Trimming removed 0 bases at V and 8 bases at J, with 13 bases between. The chain's CDR3 is CASSQDLVVGGYTF. The CDR3 coding sequence is TGTGCCAGCAGCCAAGATTTGGTTGTAGGGGGCTACACCTTC.

In regard to this clonotype: Its ends do not fully match the called genes, so a read error is possible. This rearrangement joins TRBV7-2 to TRBJ2-3; 12 bases agree with TRBD2. Germline loops: CDR1 SGHTA, CDR2 FQGNSA. The CDR3 is 14 residues long. CDR3 sequence reads: CVSSLGLAGDTQYF. The CDR3 bases are TGTGTCAGCAGCCTCGGACTAGCGGGGGATACGCAGTATTTT.

This clonotype was seen ten or more times. The chain combines TRBV20-1 with TRBJ2-1; 14 bases match TRBD2. Losses at the gene ends were 1 base for V and 8 bases for J; bases not matched to a gene: 1. This CDR3 is built from 14 residues. The germline CDR1 and CDR2 sequences are DFQATT and SNEGSKA (reference sequence). Here the CDR3 reads CSARGLAGGYEQFF. Here the CDR3 DNA reads TGCAGTGCTAGAGGACTAGCGGGGGGGTATGAGCAGTTCTTC.

The chain employs TRBV27 and TRBJ2-1; 11 bases are a match to TRBD2. V gave up 7 bases and J gave up 8 bases; unmatched junction bases: 4. Germline V gene data show CDR1 as MNHEY and CDR2 as SMNVEV (reference sequence). The CDR3 has 13 residues. CDR3 coding DNA: TGTGCCAGCACCCTAGCGGGAGGCTATGAGCAGTTCTTC. Translation gives CASTLAGGYEQFF.

This chain connects TRBV6-6 to TRBJ1-2; tentatively, D is TRBD1 (5 bases). CDR3 size: 15 residues. Trimming took 6 bases from V and 6 from J, leaving 20 bases between them. Germline-derived CDR1 and CDR2 are MNHNY and SVGAGI (reference sequence). DNA for the CDR3: TGTGCCAGCAGAGCCGGGACGGAGACCCTCGATGGCTACACCTTC. This translates into CASRAGTETLDGYTF.

This clonotype was counted between two and nine times. V and J are TRBV24-1 and TRBJ2-1; 8 bases map to TRBD2. This CDR3 region has 15 residues. Germline V gene data show CDR1 as KGHDR and CDR2 as SFDVKD. The V segment lost 9 bases and the J segment 7 bases; nucleotides outside the gene matches: 13. The CDR3 protein is CATGGSWTSPNEQFF. The DNA of the CDR3 is TGTGCCACCGGTGGCTCTTGGACTAGCCCGAATGAGCAGTTCTTC.

Of note for this clonotype: One base away lies a much larger clone, so this may be a sequencing read error. The chain recombines TRBV29-1 with TRBJ2-3, with D possibly TRBD2 on 5 matching bases. From germline, CDR1 is SQVTM and CDR2 ANQGSEA. The CDR3 is 13 amino acids. The CDR3 is CSVGLRTTDTRYF. DNA for the CDR3: TGCAGCGTCGGACTGCGAACCACAGATACGCGGTATTTT.

This clonotype appeared a single time. This sequence joins TRBV5-1 and TRBJ2-7; 10 nucleotides line up with TRBD1. Trimming at V came to 3 bases and at J to 6 bases, leaving 9 bases not matched to a gene. The CDR3 extends over 15 amino acids. Germline assignment: CDR1 SGHRS and CDR2 YFSETQ. This CDR3 reads CASSSGGDRGVEQYF. CDR3 sequence (DNA): TGCGCCAGCAGCTCCGGGGGGGACAGGGGCGTCGAGCAGTACTTC.

The V call is TRBV28, the J call TRBJ2-2; TRBD1 might be the D (5 bases). The CDR3 runs 15 residues. V lost 3 bases to trimming and J lost 6 bases, with 14 bases between them. Germline CDR1 reads MDHEN; CDR2 reads SYDVKM. Here the CDR3 DNA reads TGTGCCAGCAGTTTTCCGACAGAGAGCTCCGGGGAGCTGTTTTTT. Translating gives CASSFPTESSGELFF.